This record looks at one TCR beta chain sequence and its context. This clonotype showed up many times. Its antigen remains undetermined. No qualities accompany the bases; no much larger clone lies one base away. For repertoire sequencing, the TCR beta CDR3 regions were amplified from RNA transcripts. HTBI primers and the Qiagen OneStep RT-PCR kit were used in a first-round RT-PCR, which was followed by a second-round multiplex PCR, size selection and purification. Libraries were sequenced on an Illumina HiSeq2000 using paired-end 100 bp reads. As for the authors' bioinformatics: SOAPnuke was used for read processing, and reads with adapters, uncalled bases, a mean Phred below 15, or no exact constant-primer or identifier match were discarded. High-quality paired reads were merged with COPE v1.2.5. Each unique nucleotide sequence was treated as a clonotype, and MiTCR v1.1 was used to align the clonotypes to the IMGT TRB V, D and J references. Only V-J combinations with frequency above 0.0001 were analysed, covering around 99% of repertoires. A TCR clonal expansion and chaos score per V-J combination was defined as the ratio of F50 clonal expansion to chaos observed in the TCRdist matrix. Welch's t-statistics and random forest were used to reduce features to about a dozen V-J combinations, which were fed into a naive Bayes classifier. The Morisita-Horn index was used to measure how similar the thyroid and blood repertoires were. TCRdb cleaned the public reads at Q25 with fastp, built clones with MiXCR and kept in-frame beta chains. Each entry is one CDR3 protein sequence, shown with its most common DNA and genes. The authors' filters were not applied to this entry. The sample records just over 600,000 distinct CDR3 sequences, about a fifth of which are singletons. The top ten constitute approximately 6.9% of the sample.

This sample stems from a study of Graves' ophthalmopathy and Graves' hyperthyroidism (dated by TCRdb to 2016 to 2019). A note on the overall study: Peripheral blood was collected before any treatment was given, at the time of initial diagnosis. The study used signatures of the TCR beta repertoire to tell Graves' ophthalmopathy apart from Graves' hyperthyroidism and to predict which patients would progress to ophthalmopathy. In total, approximately 140 blood samples were TCR-sequenced: 40 to 45 ophthalmopathy, roughly 80 hyperthyroidism and approximately 17 hyperthyroidism-to-ophthalmopathy patients. To explore V-J signatures that distinguish ophthalmopathy from hyperthyroidism, a discovery set of 100 patients was enrolled, made up of 43 with ophthalmopathy and 57 with stable hyperthyroidism. An independent validation cohort comprised fewer than 20 hyperthyroidism patients and over 15 patients who later progressed from hyperthyroidism to ophthalmopathy. In 6 or 7 hyperthyroidism patients, T-cell repertoires of thyroid tissue and blood were compared. Following sampling, methimazole starting at 30 mg daily was administered to hyperthyroidism patients, and high-dose intravenous methylprednisolone was administered to ophthalmopathy patients. For training and testing, the 80 to 100 patients in the discovery cohort were randomly divided in a 7:3 ratio. Overall study results and their limits: In cross-validation, the 13-signature model distinguished ophthalmopathy from stable hyperthyroidism with approximately 90% sensitivity and about 81% specificity, while in the test set the corresponding values were 80% and 75%. In validation, the model predicted ophthalmopathy progression with 70.59% sensitivity and around 72% specificity; approximately 12 predicted patients were CT-confirmed with GO in a median of approximately 6.5 months. Sample size was not statistically predetermined, and group allocation was not concealed from the investigators. Most expanded thyroid clonotypes with frequency above 0.001 were also detected in blood, suggesting blood repertoires may reflect the thyroid immune response.

Hyperthyroidism was considered stable if no progression to ophthalmopathy occurred within 18 months of follow-up. The hyperthyroidism patients were 18 to 65 years old and newly diagnosed, with a disease duration of less than 2 months. Patients were excluded if they had other autoimmune diseases, uncontrolled infections, pregnancy or lactation. Diagnosis was based on clinical symptoms, serum thyroxine, TRAb, thyroid ultrasound and orbital computed tomography. PBMCs were isolated from about 9.2 ml of fresh peripheral blood by Ficoll-Paque density gradient centrifugation. Total RNA was extracted with Trizol reagent and quality-checked on an Agilent 2100 Bioanalyzer. Including cysteine and phenylalanine, the CDR3 has 14 amino acids. The sequence is cut down to CDR3 DNA, 42 bases in frame from base 1. The germline V gene encodes CDR1 SEHNR and CDR2 FQNEAQ (reference sequence). At the junction V is shortened by 5 bases and J by 6 bases; bases outside the gene matches: 5.

The rearranged segments are TRBV7-9 and TRBJ2-5; 11 junctional bases match TRBD1. The sequenced sample consisted of peripheral blood. The receptor comes from a young woman with stable Graves' hyperthyroidism. Some clones in this sample may be carry-over from other donors' samples. Donor details come from another sample of the same person, matched by shared clones. The DNA sequence is given as TGTGCCAGCAGCGGTGGGACAGGGGGACAGACCCAGTACTTC. It codes for CASSGGTGGQTQYF. Extended through the reference TRBV7-9 and TRBJ2-5 proteins, this CDR3 yields the full variable domain: DTGVSQNPRHKITKRGQNVTFRCDPISEHNRLYWYRQTLGQGPEFLTYFQNEAQLEKSRLLSDRFSAERPKGSFSTLEIQRTEQGDSAMYLCASSGGTGGQTQYFGPGTRLLVL.